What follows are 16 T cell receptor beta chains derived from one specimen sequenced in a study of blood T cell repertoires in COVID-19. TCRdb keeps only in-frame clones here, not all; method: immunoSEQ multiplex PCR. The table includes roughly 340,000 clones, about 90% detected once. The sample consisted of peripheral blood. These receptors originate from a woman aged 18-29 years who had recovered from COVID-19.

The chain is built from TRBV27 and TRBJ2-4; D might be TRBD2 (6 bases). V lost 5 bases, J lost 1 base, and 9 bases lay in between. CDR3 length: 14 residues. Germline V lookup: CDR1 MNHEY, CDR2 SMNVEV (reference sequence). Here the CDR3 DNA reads TGTGCCAGCAGTATCGGGGGTGCCAAAAACATTCAGTACTTC. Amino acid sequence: CASSIGGAKNIQYF.

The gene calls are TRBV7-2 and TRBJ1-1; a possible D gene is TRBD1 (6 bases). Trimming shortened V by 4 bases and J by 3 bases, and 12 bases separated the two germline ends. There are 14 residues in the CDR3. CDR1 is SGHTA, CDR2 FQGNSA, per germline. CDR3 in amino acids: CASSSQRGYTEAFF. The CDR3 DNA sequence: TGTGCCAGCAGCTCGCAGAGGGGGTACACTGAAGCTTTCTTT.

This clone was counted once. The CDR3 is CASSNGQGEGETQYF. As DNA, the CDR3 is TGCGCCAGCAGCAACGGACAGGGGGAGGGGGAGACCCAGTACTTC. The chain combines TRBV5-1 with TRBJ2-5; 10 bases agree with TRBD1. J was trimmed by 5 bases and V by 4 bases; bases with no gene match: 8. The CDR3 is 15 residues long. Looked up from germline, CDR1 is SGHRS and CDR2 is YFSETQ.

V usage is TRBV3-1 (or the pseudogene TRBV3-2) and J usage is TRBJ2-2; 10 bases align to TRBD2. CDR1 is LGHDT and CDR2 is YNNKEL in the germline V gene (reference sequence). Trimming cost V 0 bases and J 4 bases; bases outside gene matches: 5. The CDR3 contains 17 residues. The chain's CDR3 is CASSQDLLAGATGELFF. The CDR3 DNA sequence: TGTGCCAGCAGCCAAGACTTGCTAGCGGGGGCCACCGGGGAGCTGTTTTTT.

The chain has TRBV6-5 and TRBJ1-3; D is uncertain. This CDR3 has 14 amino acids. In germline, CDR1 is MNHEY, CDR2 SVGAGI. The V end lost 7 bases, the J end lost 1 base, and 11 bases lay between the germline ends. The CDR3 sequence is CASKREASGNTIYF. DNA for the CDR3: TGTGCCAGCAAGCGGGAAGCATCTGGAAACACCATATATTTT.

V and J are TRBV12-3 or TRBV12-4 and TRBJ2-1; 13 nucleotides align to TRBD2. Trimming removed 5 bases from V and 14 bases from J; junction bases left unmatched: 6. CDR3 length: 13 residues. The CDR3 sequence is CASSVGLAGAEFF. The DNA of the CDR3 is TGTGCCAGCAGTGTCGGACTAGCGGGAGCCGAGTTCTTC.

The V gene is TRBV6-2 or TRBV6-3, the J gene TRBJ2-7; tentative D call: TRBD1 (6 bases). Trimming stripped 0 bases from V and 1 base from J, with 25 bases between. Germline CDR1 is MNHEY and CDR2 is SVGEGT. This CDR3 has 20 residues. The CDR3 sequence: CASSYSSRQEPQRDSYEQYV. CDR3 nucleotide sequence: TGTGCCAGCAGTTACTCTTCTAGACAGGAGCCCCAGAGGGATTCCTACGAGCAGTACGTC.

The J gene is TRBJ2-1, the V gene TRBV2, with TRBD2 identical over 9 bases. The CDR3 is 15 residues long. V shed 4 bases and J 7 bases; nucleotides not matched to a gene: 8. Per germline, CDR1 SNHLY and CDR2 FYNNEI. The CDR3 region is CASSVRASGVNEQFF. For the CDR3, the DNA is TGTGCCAGCAGTGTTCGAGCTAGCGGGGTTAATGAGCAGTTCTTC. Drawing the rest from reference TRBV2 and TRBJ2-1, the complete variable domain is EPEVTQTPSHQVTQMGQEVILRCVPISNHLYFYWYRQILGQKVEFLVSFYNNEISEKSEIFDDQFSVERPDGSNFTLKIRSTKLEDSAMYFCASSVRASGVNEQFFGPGTRLTVL.

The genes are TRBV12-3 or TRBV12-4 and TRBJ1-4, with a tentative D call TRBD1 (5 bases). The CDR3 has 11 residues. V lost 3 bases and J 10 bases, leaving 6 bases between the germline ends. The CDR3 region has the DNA TGTGCCAGCAGTTTCGGGGGAAAACTGTTTTTT. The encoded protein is CASSFGGKLFF.

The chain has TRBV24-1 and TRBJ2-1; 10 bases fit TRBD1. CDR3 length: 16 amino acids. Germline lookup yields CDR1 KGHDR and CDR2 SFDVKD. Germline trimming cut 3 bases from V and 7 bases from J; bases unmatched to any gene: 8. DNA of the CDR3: TGTGCCACCAGTGATCCTCGGGACAGGGGATCGAATGAGCAGTTCTTC. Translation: CATSDPRDRGSNEQFF.

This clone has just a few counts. CDR3 amino acids: CASSEYSIEAFF. DNA for the CDR3: TGTGCCAGCAGTGAGTACAGCATTGAAGCTTTCTTT. This rearrangement joins TRBV2 to TRBJ1-1; D uncertain. Per the germline V gene, CDR1 is SNHLY and CDR2 is FYNNEI. This CDR3 has 12 amino acids. V lost 3 bases and J 7 bases, leaving 9 bases between the germline ends. Drawing the rest from reference TRBV2 and TRBJ1-1, the complete variable domain is EPEVTQTPSHQVTQMGQEVILRCVPISNHLYFYWYRQILGQKVEFLVSFYNNEISEKSEIFDDQFSVERPDGSNFTLKIRSTKLEDSAMYFCASSEYSIEAFFGQGTRLTVV.

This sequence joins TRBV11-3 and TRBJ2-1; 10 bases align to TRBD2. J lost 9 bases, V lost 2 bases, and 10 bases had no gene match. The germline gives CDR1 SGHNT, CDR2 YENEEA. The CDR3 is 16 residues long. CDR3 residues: CASSLPGLALPTEQFF. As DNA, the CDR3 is TGTGCCAGCAGCTTACCGGGACTAGCGCTCCCTACTGAGCAGTTCTTC.

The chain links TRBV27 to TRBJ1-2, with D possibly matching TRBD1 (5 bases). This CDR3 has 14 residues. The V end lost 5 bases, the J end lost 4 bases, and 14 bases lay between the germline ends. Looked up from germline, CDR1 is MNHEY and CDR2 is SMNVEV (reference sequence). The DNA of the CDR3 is TGTGCCAGCAGTAAGGGTGGGGGGGTCTATGGCTACACCTTC. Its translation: CASSKGGGVYGYTF.

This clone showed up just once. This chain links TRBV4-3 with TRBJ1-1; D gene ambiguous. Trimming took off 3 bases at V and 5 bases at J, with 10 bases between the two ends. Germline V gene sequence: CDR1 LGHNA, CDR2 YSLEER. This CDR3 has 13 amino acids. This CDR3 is CASSQSRRTEAFF. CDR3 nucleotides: TGCGCCAGCAGCCAGTCTAGGCGTACTGAAGCTTTCTTT.

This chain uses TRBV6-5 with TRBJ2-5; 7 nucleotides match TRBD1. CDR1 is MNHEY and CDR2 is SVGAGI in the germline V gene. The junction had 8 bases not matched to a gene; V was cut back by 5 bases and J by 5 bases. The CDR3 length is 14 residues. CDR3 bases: TGTGCCAGCAGTCAAAACAGGGGAGCGGAGACCCAGTACTTC. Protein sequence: CASSQNRGAETQYF.

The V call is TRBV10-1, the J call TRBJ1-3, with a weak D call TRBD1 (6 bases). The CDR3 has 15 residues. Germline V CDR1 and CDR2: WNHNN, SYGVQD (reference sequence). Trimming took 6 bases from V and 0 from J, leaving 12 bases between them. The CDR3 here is CASSDRSSSGNTIYF. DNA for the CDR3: TGCGCCAGCAGCGACAGGTCAAGCTCTGGAAACACCATATATTTT.